Presented here are 25 T cell receptor beta chains from one specimen sequenced in a study of OX40 agonist ivuxolimab in advanced cancers. TCRdb keeps only in-frame clones here, not all; method: immunoSEQ multiplex PCR. The top ten clones hold approximately 11% of a sample with tens of thousands of clones, around 90% of them seen once. Sequences were derived from CD4+ or CD8+ T cells sorted from blood, sampled in a trial of the OX40 agonist ivuxolimab. The source is an adult with an advanced solid tumor such as melanoma, head and neck, liver or kidney cancer.

V is TRBV9 and J is TRBJ2-3, with D possibly TRBD1 on 6 matching bases. Trimming cost V 2 bases and J 6 bases, with 16 bases left between them. This CDR3 spans 15 amino acids. Germline assignment: CDR1 SGDLS and CDR2 YYNGEE. CDR3 sequence (DNA): TGTGCCAGCAGCGTTGAAGGGACAAAGGCTGATACGCAGTATTTT. Translated, it gives CASSVEGTKADTQYF.

The table lists this clone with a few counts. This chain connects TRBV6-5 to TRBJ2-7, with 11 bases identical to TRBD1. The CDR3 runs to 14 residues. From germline, CDR1 is MNHEY and CDR2 SVGAGI. Trimming took 2 bases from V and 3 from J; bases not matched to a gene: 0. The CDR3 nucleotides are TGTGCCAGCAGTTACGGGACAGGGGGCTACGAGCAGTACTTC. This translates into CASSYGTGGYEQYF.

This clone appeared a single time. This chain links TRBV19 with TRBJ2-7; D may be TRBD1 (6 bases). CDR1 is LNHDA, CDR2 SQIVND, per germline (reference sequence). The CDR3 covers 13 residues. V was trimmed by 6 bases and J by 3 bases, leaving 12 bases between them. The CDR3 loop reads CASSIGQYYEQYF. The CDR3, as DNA: TGTGCCAGTAGCATCGGACAGTACTACGAGCAGTACTTC.

The rearrangement joins TRBV19 to TRBJ2-1; TRBD2 matches 10 bases. Germline assignment: CDR1 LNHDA and CDR2 SQIVND (reference sequence). Trimming cost V 3 bases and J 7 bases; bases outside gene matches: 9. This CDR3 contains 16 residues. CDR3: CASSIDPAGGFNEQFF. In nucleotides, the CDR3 is TGTGCCAGTAGTATCGACCCAGCGGGGGGGTTTAATGAGCAGTTCTTC.

V gene TRBV10-2 combines with J gene TRBJ1-5; 7 bases fit TRBD1. The CDR3 consists of 16 residues. Trimming at V came to 10 bases and at J to 0 bases, leaving 12 bases not matched to a gene. Germline V gene sequence: CDR1 WSHSY, CDR2 SAAADI. CDR3 bases: TGCGCCACCTCGGGACAGCCATCCCATAGCAATCAGCCCCAGCATTTT. Translating gives CATSGQPSHSNQPQHF.

CDR3 DNA: TGTGCCAGCAGTCCCGGGGGGGGACATGGCTACACCTTC. Amino acid sequence: CASSPGGGHGYTF. V is TRBV27 and J is TRBJ1-2; TRBD1 is a possible D gene (5 bases). The V end was cut by 5 bases, the J end by 6 bases, with 13 bases between. Germline V CDR1 and CDR2: MNHEY, SMNVEV (reference sequence). CDR3 length: 13 residues.

The chain has TRBV9 and TRBJ1-1; the D is unclear. The V and J ends lost 4 bases and 3 bases respectively, with 13 bases between them. This CDR3 region has 14 residues. Germline lookup yields CDR1 SGDLS and CDR2 YYNGEE. CDR3 protein: CASSPRTLDTEAFF. The CDR3 coding sequence is TGTGCCAGCAGCCCCCGTACGCTCGACACTGAAGCTTTCTTT.

The chain recombines TRBV25-1 with TRBJ2-1; D gene uncertain. The CDR3 contains 11 residues. Germline V gives CDR1 MGHDK, CDR2 SYGVNS. The V gene lost 8 bases and the J gene lost 5 bases, with 7 bases spanning the gap. CDR3 protein: CASFPDNEQFF. The CDR3 DNA is TGTGCCAGCTTCCCAGACAATGAGCAGTTCTTC.

The chain combines TRBV29-1 with TRBJ2-2; D unresolved. The CDR3 contains 12 residues. The V gene lost 6 bases and the J gene lost 5 bases, with 10 bases spanning the gap. Looked up from germline, CDR1 is SQVTM and CDR2 is ANQGSEA. The CDR3 DNA follows: TGCAGCGTCCTGGAACGAACCGGGGAGCTGTTTTTT. Amino acid sequence: CSVLERTGELFF.

This clone was picked up one time. Here the CDR3 DNA reads TGCGCCAGCAGCTTTCTATTACAGGGGGCGAGAACTAATGAAAAACTGTTTTTT. This sequence encodes CASSFLLQGARTNEKLFF. The rearrangement joins TRBV5-1 to TRBJ1-4, with 9 bases matching TRBD1. The V segment lost 2 bases and the J segment 1 base; nucleotides outside the gene matches: 9. This CDR3 contains 18 residues. Germline V lookup: CDR1 SGHRS, CDR2 YFSETQ. The full variable domain, rest sourced from reference TRBV5-1 and TRBJ1-4, is KAGVTQTPRYLIKTRGQQVTLSCSPISGHRSVSWYQQTPGQGLQFLFEYFSETQRNKGNFPGRFSGRQFSNSRSEMNVSTLELGDSALYLCASSFLLQGARTNEKLFFGSGTQLSVL.

This clone appeared once. This chain joins TRBV5-6 and TRBJ2-7; D unresolved. V lost 6 bases, J lost 6 bases, and 16 bases lay in between. Germline CDR1 and CDR2: SGHDT and YYEEEE. The CDR3 extends over 13 amino acids. The DNA of the CDR3 is TGTGCCAGCACCCTCGGATTCACCCCCGAGCAGTACTTC. This encodes CASTLGFTPEQYF.

This sequence joins TRBV10-3 and TRBJ1-5, with 9 bases aligning to TRBD1. In germline, CDR1 is ENHRY, CDR2 SYGVKD. The CDR3 length is 14 residues. V trimming: 10 bases; J trimming: 3 bases; junction bases outside the gene matches: 7. CDR3 protein: CATTTGGHNQPQHF. In DNA, the CDR3 is TGTGCCACAACGACAGGGGGTCACAATCAGCCCCAGCATTTT.

V gene TRBV7-9 combines with J gene TRBJ2-1; D is unclear. The V gene's germline CDR1 is SEHNR and CDR2 FQNEAQ (reference sequence). The CDR3 has 11 residues. V was pared by 1 base and J by 9 bases, with 4 bases between. CDR3 loop: CASSLDPEQFF. The CDR3, as DNA: TGTGCCAGCAGCTTAGACCCTGAGCAGTTCTTC.

The chain recombines TRBV5-1 with TRBJ2-2; no definite D call. V was shortened by 3 bases and J by 4 bases, with 13 bases between the two germline ends. The CDR3 consists of 15 residues. In germline, CDR1 is SGHRS, CDR2 YFSETQ. The CDR3 DNA sequence: TGCGCCAGCAGCTCTAGTGCAGCGAGCACCGGGGAGCTGTTTTTT. Translation gives CASSSSAASTGELFF. The variable domain in full, with the rest retrieved from reference TRBV5-1 and TRBJ2-2, is KAGVTQTPRYLIKTRGQQVTLSCSPISGHRSVSWYQQTPGQGLQFLFEYFSETQRNKGNFPGRFSGRQFSNSRSEMNVSTLELGDSALYLCASSSSAASTGELFFGEGSRLTVL.

The genes are TRBV5-4 and TRBJ2-3, with 11 bases aligning to TRBD1. The CDR3 runs to 16 residues. The V gene end was trimmed by 5 bases and the J gene end by 4 bases; junction bases not matched to a gene: 9. Germline lookup yields CDR1 SGHNT and CDR2 YYREEE (reference sequence). The CDR3 DNA follows: TGTGCCAGCAGGGATGGGACAGGGGGGTTTCCAGATACGCAGTATTTT. Translated: CASRDGTGGFPDTQYF.

The chain recombines TRBV5-1 with TRBJ2-7; D perhaps matches TRBD2 (7 bases). There are 15 residues in the CDR3. Germline lookup yields CDR1 SGHRS and CDR2 YFSETQ. With 3 bases removed from V and 5 bases from J, the gap between germline ends came to 18 bases. CDR3 nucleotides: TGCGCCAGCAGCTCCCCCGGGGAGGGGGTCCACGAGCAGTACTTC. Its translation: CASSSPGEGVHEQYF.

The chain employs TRBV11-2 and TRBJ1-1, with D perhaps matching TRBD1 (6 bases). The CDR3 has 18 amino acids. V lost 4 bases to trimming and J lost 0 bases, with 21 bases between them. Germline CDR1 is SGHAT and CDR2 is FQNNGV. The CDR3 coding sequence is TGTGCCAGCAGCTCAATTACGTACAGGGCGAGCGTGAACACTGAAGCTTTCTTT. Protein product: CASSSITYRASVNTEAFF.

The chain is built from TRBV19 and TRBJ2-7; D unclear. Trimming cost V 6 bases and J 2 bases, with 11 bases left between them. Per germline, CDR1 LNHDA and CDR2 SQIVND (reference sequence). The CDR3 has 13 amino acids. The CDR3 DNA follows: TGTGCCAGTAGCCCGGACGGCCCCTACGAGCAGTACTTC. Protein product: CASSPDGPYEQYF.

V is TRBV5-1 and J is TRBJ2-2; the match to TRBD2 covers 10 bases. The CDR3 sequence is 17 residues long. The germline gives CDR1 SGHRS, CDR2 YFSETQ. V dropped 7 bases and J dropped 8; count of bases not matched to a gene: 17. Here the CDR3 DNA reads TGCGCCAGCGGCGGGCCAGGGACTAGCGAGGTCATGGGGGAGCTGTTTTTT. This gives the protein CASGGPGTSEVMGELFF.

The J gene is TRBJ2-1, the V gene TRBV13, with a weak D call TRBD2 (5 bases). V lost 2 bases and J 6 bases, leaving 17 bases between the germline ends. The germline V gene encodes CDR1 PRHDT and CDR2 FYEKMQ (reference sequence). The CDR3 loop spans 16 amino acids. CDR3 sequence: CASSLMDLGSGNEQFF. The CDR3 bases are TGTGCCAGCAGCTTAATGGACTTAGGATCGGGCAATGAGCAGTTCTTC. Full variable domain (remainder filled in from reference TRBV13 and TRBJ2-1): AAGVIQSPRHLIKEKRETATLKCYPIPRHDTVYWYQQGPGQDPQFLISFYEKMQSDKGSIPDRFSAQQFSDYHSELNMSSLELGDSALYFCASSLMDLGSGNEQFFGPGTRLTVL.

This clone was counted between two and nine times. The chain couples TRBV2 to TRBJ2-5, with 7 bases that match TRBD2. Germline V gene lookup returns CDR1 SNHLY and CDR2 FYNNEI. Unmatched junction bases numbered 7, after V lost 4 bases and J lost 2 bases. The CDR3 length is 15 residues. As DNA, the CDR3 is TGTGCCAGCAGTGTCGGACCGGGACTACAAGAGACCCAGTACTTC. Translated, it gives CASSVGPGLQETQYF.

This clone was observed at least ten times. The V call is TRBV7-8, the J call TRBJ1-5; 10 bases match TRBD1. J was trimmed by 5 bases and V by 5 bases; bases with no gene match: 15. Germline V lookup: CDR1 SGHVS, CDR2 FQNEAQ. There are 18 residues in the CDR3. CDR3 sequence reads: CASSLLPGQGHRDQPQHF. The CDR3, as DNA: TGTGCCAGCAGCCTCCTCCCGGGACAGGGGCATCGCGATCAGCCCCAGCATTTT.

The V gene is TRBV6-5, the J gene TRBJ2-7; D is perhaps TRBD1 or TRBD2 (5 bases each). CDR3 size: 11 residues. Trimming pared 3 bases from V and 6 bases from J, leaving 6 bases between. In germline, CDR1 is MNHEY, CDR2 SVGAGI. The CDR3 bases are TGTGCCAGCAGTTATGGGGGCGAGCAGTACTTC. Its translation is CASSYGGEQYF.

The chain recombines TRBV27 with TRBJ1-5; maybe TRBD1 (6 bases). The CDR3 loop spans 12 amino acids. The germline CDR1 and CDR2 sequences are MNHEY and SMNVEV (reference sequence). The V end lost 8 bases, the J end lost 7 bases, and 12 bases lay between the germline ends. The CDR3 coding sequence is TGTGCCAGCGGAAACAGGGTCCAGCCCCAGCATTTT. It codes for CASGNRVQPQHF.

This clone was observed once. The V and J genes are TRBV27 and TRBJ2-2; unclear D gene. V was pared by 7 bases and J by 5 bases, with 5 bases between. The CDR3 sequence is 11 residues long. Germline V gives CDR1 MNHEY, CDR2 SMNVEV (reference sequence). This CDR3 reads CASTGTGELFF. The CDR3 DNA follows: TGTGCCAGCACCGGAACCGGGGAGCTGTTTTTT.